The present T cell receptor (beta chain) was sequenced within a study of blood T cell repertoires in COVID-19. Study-wide background: The study drew acute and convalescent COVID-19 samples from the United States, Italy and Spain. PBMCs, B-cell-depleted T cells, or T cells provided the cDNA or gDNA that made up the material.

In the source study's methods: Nucleated cell number was recorded as an estimate derived from reference gene primer amplification. Libraries were prepared by immunoSEQ multiplex PCR; TCRdb keeps only in-frame clonotypes and omits some of them. V, J and clone size are those of that table, while D and trimming were read from the DNA. Here the sample spans about 140,000 clones, less than 80% being singletons. Only a few counts were recorded for this clone. The specimen was peripheral blood. This clonotype was obtained from a woman of 80 years or more with active or convalescent COVID-19.

This CDR3 is CAVVPEKNTEAFF. The CDR3 bases are TGTGCCGTGGTCCCCGAGAAGAACACTGAAGCTTTCTTT. The chain carries TRBV6-5 and TRBJ1-1; D unclear. CDR1 is MNHEY and CDR2 is SVGAGI in the germline V gene. V lost 11 bases to trimming and J lost 1 base, with 14 bases between them. The length of the CDR3 is 13 residues.